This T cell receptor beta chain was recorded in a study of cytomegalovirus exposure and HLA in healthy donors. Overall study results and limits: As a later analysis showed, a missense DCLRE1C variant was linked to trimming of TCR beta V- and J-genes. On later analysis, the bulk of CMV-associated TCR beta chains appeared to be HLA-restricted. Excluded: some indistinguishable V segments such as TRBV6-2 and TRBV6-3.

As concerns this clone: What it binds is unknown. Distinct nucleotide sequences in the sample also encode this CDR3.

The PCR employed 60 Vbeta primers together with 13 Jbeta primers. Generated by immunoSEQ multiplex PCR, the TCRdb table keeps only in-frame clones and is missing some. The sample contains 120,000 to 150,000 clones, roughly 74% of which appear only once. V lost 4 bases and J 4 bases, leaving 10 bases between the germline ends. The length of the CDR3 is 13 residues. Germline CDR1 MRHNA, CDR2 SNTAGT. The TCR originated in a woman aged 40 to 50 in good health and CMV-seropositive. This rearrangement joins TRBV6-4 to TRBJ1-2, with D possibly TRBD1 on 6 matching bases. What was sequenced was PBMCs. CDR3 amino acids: CASSVTGGYGYTF. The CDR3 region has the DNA TGTGCCAGCAGTGTGACAGGAGGCTATGGCTACACCTTC.